The 10 T cell receptor beta chains given below trace back to one sample, sequenced in a study of T cell repertoires and HLA-DP antigens. The protocol was immunoSEQ multiplex PCR, while the TCRdb copy is restricted to in-frame clones and leaves out a portion. The repertoire holds approximately 73,000 clones, with around three quarters as singletons. No antigen has been assigned to these receptors. The specimen sequenced was CD4+ T cells from PBMCs. These receptor sequences come from a man in his sixties in good health and CMV-seronegative.

The chain is built from TRBV19 and TRBJ2-5; D not certain. Trimming took off 1 base at V and 2 bases at J, with 11 bases between the two ends. The V gene's germline CDR1 is LNHDA and CDR2 SQIVND (reference sequence). This CDR3 contains 15 residues. The chain's CDR3 is CASSIARAEQETQYF. CDR3 in DNA: TGTGCCAGTAGTATAGCGAGAGCCGAGCAAGAGACCCAGTACTTC.

The rearrangement uses TRBV4-2 and TRBJ1-2, with 8 bases that match TRBD1. Germline CDR1 and CDR2: LGHNA and YNFKEQ. This CDR3 is 18 amino acids long. The V and J ends lost 4 bases and 3 bases, in that order; junction bases with no gene match: 16. This CDR3 reads CASSPFHSQGAQDYGYTF. The CDR3 nucleotides read TGTGCCAGCAGCCCCTTTCATTCCCAGGGGGCACAGGACTATGGCTACACCTTC.

The V gene is TRBV5-1, the J gene TRBJ2-3, with 14 bases identical to TRBD2. Per germline, CDR1 SGHRS and CDR2 YFSETQ. This CDR3 has 17 residues. After removal of 4 bases from V and 2 bases from J, the junction contained 6 bases not matched to a gene. The DNA of the CDR3 is TGCGCCAGCAGCCCCGGACTAGCGGGAGGTAACACAGATACGCAGTATTTT. Translation: CASSPGLAGGNTDTQYF.

This clone has a handful of counts. The CDR3 loop reads CASSQTREKNSPLHF. Here the CDR3 DNA reads TGTGCCAGCAGCCAGACTCGGGAAAAAAATTCACCCCTCCACTTT. The J gene is TRBJ1-6, the V gene TRBV4-2; D unresolved. The germline CDR1 and CDR2 sequences are LGHNA and YNFKEQ. This CDR3 has 15 residues. V was trimmed by 3 bases and J by 7 bases, leaving 13 bases between them.

This chain links TRBV4-2 with TRBJ1-5; D is unclear. CDR1 and CDR2 (germline): LGHNA, YNFKEQ. Trimming left V 0 bases short and J 6 bases short, with 9 bases between. CDR3 length: 14 residues. The CDR3 DNA is TGTGCCAGCAGCCAAGATTGGGGTAGTCAGCCCCAGCATTTT. Translated, it gives CASSQDWGSQPQHF.

The chain links TRBV7-2 to TRBJ2-7, with TRBD2 matching over 9 bases. J was trimmed by 0 bases and V by 5 bases; bases with no gene match: 8. Germline V lookup: CDR1 SGHTA, CDR2 FQGNSA. The CDR3 totals 16 residues. CDR3 coding DNA: TGTGCCAGCAGCCCCACCCCGCGGGGGGGCTCCTACGAGCAGTACTTC. Protein sequence: CASSPTPRGGSYEQYF.

The chain recombines TRBV14 with TRBJ2-7, with D perhaps matching TRBD1 (6 bases). V lost 5 bases and J 7 bases, leaving 21 bases between the germline ends. The CDR3 length is 15 residues. CDR1 SGHDN and CDR2 FVKESK come from the germline V gene. CDR3 loop: CASSWSRQALGEQYF. The CDR3 DNA sequence: TGTGCCAGCAGCTGGAGCAGACAGGCTCTGGGGGAGCAGTACTTC. Full variable domain (outside the CDR3, taken from reference TRBV14 and TRBJ2-7): EAGVTQFPSHSVIEKGQTVTLRCDPISGHDNLYWYRRVMGKEIKFLLHFVKESKQDESGMPNNRFLAERTGGTYSTLKVQPAELEDSGVYFCASSWSRQALGEQYFGPGTRLTVT.

This clone occurred a few times. V is TRBV7-2 and J is TRBJ2-1; D remains unclear. There are 14 residues in the CDR3. V was trimmed by 3 bases and J by 10 bases, leaving 16 bases between them. The germline gives CDR1 SGHTA, CDR2 FQGNSA. CDR3: CASSFIPDGGEQFF. The CDR3 nucleotides are TGTGCCAGCAGCTTTATACCCGACGGTGGCGAGCAGTTCTTC.

The chain combines TRBV14 with TRBJ2-1; 13 nucleotides line up with TRBD2. Germline values: CDR1 SGHDN, CDR2 FVKESK. The trim removed 4 bases at V and 4 bases at J, leaving 4 bases unmatched. This CDR3 has 16 amino acids. This CDR3 is CASSPLTSGGYNEQFF. For the CDR3, the DNA is TGTGCCAGCAGCCCTTTGACTAGCGGGGGGTACAATGAGCAGTTCTTC.

Written as DNA, the CDR3 is TGTGCCAGTAGTTGGGTGGGAGACTATGGCTACACCTTC. Encoded protein: CASSWVGDYGYTF. This rearrangement joins TRBV19 to TRBJ1-2; unclear D gene. V was shortened by 5 bases and J by 3 bases, with 10 bases between the two germline ends. CDR3 length equals 13 residues. Germline V lookup: CDR1 LNHDA, CDR2 SQIVND (reference sequence).